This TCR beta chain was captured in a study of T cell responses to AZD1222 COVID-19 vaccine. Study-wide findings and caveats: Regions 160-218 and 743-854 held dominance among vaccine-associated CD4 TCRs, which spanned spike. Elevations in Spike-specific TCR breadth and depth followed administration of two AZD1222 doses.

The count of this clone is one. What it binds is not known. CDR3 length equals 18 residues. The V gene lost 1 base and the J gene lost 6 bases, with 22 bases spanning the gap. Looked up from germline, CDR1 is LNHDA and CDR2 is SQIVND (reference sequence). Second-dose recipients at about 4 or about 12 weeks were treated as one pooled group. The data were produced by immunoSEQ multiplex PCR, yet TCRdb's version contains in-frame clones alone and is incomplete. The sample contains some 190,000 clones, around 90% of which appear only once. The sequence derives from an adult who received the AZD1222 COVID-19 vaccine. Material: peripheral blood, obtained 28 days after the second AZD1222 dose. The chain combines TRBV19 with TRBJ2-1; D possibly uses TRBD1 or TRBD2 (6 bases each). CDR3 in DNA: TGTGCCAGTAGTATAGCGGCGACAGGCTCCTGGCGGGGCAATGAGCAGTTCTTC. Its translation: CASSIAATGSWRGNEQFF. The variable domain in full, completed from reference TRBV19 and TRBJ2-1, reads DGGITQSPKYLFRKEGQNVTLSCEQNLNHDAMYWYRQDPGQGLRLIYYSQIVNDFQKGDIAEGYSVSREKKESFPLTVTSAQKNPTAFYLCASSIAATGSWRGNEQFFGPGTRLTVL.